This entry describes one T cell receptor (beta chain). Antigen unknown. Template switching by 5'RACE produced TCR cDNA, adding a universal primer site and UMIs. TCRdb passed the 5' RACE reads through MiXCR, listing each CDR3 protein once. The sample holds 300,000 to 400,000 distinct CDR3 sequences, under 15% seen once. The data derive from a study of T cells after yellow fever vaccination. Notes on the study in general: Clonotypes appearing in both CD4 and CD8 compartments existed, and their share was small.

The sample was CD4+ T cells sorted from PBMCs, taken 15 days after the yellow fever booster vaccination. The receptor comes from a man aged 18 to 30 who received the YFV17D yellow fever vaccine.

The CDR3 bases are TGTGCCAGCAGCCAAGATCGGGCAGTTGAAGCTTTCTTT. This encodes CASSQDRAVEAFF. The genes are TRBV3-1 and TRBJ1-1; D is unresolved. Deletions cut 0 bases from V and 7 bases from J, with 9 bases between. Germline V CDR1 and CDR2: LGHDT, YNNKEL (reference sequence). CDR3 length: 13 amino acids.